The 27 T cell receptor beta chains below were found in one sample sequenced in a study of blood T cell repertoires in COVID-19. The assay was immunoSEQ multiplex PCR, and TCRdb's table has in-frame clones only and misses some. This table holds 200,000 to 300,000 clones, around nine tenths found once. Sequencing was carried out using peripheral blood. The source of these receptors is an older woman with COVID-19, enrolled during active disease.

The CDR3 protein is CASSPSGLAGAETQYF. The DNA for the CDR3 is TGTGCCAGCAGTCCCTCGGGACTAGCGGGGGCAGAGACCCAGTACTTC. The chain links TRBV6-2 or TRBV6-3 to TRBJ2-5; TRBD2 aligns across 14 bases. CDR3 length: 16 amino acids. With 5 bases clipped from V and 4 bases from J, the junction kept 6 bases outside the gene matches. Germline assignment: CDR1 MNHEY and CDR2 SVGEGT.

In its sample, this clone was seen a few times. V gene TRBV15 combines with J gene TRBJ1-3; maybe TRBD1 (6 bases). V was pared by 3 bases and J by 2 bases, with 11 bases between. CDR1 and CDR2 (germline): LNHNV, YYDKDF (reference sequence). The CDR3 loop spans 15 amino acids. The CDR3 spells CATSRRGGTGNTIYF. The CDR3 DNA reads TGTGCCACCAGCAGGAGGGGGGGCACTGGAAACACCATATATTTT.

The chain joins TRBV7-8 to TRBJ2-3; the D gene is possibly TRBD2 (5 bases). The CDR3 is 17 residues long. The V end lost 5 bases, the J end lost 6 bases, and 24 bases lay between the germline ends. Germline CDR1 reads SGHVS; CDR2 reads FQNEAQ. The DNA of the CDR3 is TGTGCCAGCAGCGTAGGGCGGGCTGGCAATCTGTACGATACGCAGTATTTT. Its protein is CASSVGRAGNLYDTQYF.

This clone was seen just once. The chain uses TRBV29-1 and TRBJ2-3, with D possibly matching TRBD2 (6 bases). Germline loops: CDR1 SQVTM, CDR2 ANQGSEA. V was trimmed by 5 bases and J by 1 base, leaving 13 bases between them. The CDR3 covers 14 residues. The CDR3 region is CSVIKASGTDTQYF. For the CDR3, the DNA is TGCAGCGTTATAAAGGCTAGCGGCACAGATACGCAGTATTTT.

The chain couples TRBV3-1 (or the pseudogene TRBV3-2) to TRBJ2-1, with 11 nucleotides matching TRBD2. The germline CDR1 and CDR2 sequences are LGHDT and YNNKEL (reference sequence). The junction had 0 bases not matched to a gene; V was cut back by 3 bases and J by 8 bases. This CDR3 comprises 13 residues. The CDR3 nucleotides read TGTGCCAGCAGCCAGACTAGCGGGGATGAGCAGTTCTTC. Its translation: CASSQTSGDEQFF.

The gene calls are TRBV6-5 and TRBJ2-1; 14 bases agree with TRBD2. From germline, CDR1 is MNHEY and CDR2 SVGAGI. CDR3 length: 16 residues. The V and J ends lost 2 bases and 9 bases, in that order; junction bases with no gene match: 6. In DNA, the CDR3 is TGTGCCAGCAGTTACCGGGGACTAGCGGGAGAAGCTGAGCAGTTCTTC. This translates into CASSYRGLAGEAEQFF.

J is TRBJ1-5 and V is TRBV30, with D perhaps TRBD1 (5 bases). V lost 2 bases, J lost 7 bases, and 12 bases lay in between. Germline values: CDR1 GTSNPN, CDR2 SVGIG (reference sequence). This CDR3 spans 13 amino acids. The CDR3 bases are TGTGCCTGGAGTAGCAGGGCTGGGCAGCCCCAGCATTTT. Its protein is CAWSSRAGQPQHF.

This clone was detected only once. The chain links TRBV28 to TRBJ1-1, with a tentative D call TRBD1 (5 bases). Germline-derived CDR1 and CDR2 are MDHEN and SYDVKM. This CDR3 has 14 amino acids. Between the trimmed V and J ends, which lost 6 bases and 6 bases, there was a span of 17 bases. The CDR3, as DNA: TGTGCCAGCAGAGAAGGTTCGGGGGTGGCTGAAGCTTTCTTT. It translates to CASREGSGVAEAFF.

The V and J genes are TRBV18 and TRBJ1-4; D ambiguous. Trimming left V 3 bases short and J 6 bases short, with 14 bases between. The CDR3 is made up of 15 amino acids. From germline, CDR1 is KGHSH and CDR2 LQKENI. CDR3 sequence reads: CASSPLIREDEKLFF. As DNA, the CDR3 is TGTGCCAGCTCACCCTTAATACGGGAAGATGAAAAACTGTTTTTT.

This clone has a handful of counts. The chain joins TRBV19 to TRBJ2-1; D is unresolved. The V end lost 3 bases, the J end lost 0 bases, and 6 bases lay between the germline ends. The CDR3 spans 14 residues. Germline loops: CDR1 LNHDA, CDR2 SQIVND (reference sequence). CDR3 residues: CASSMSASYNEQFF. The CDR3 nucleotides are TGTGCCAGTAGTATGAGCGCCTCCTACAATGAGCAGTTCTTC.

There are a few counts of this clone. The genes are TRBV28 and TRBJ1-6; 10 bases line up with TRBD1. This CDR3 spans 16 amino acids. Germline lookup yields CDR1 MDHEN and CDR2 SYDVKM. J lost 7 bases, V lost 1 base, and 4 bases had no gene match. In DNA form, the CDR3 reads TGTGCCAGCAGTTTATCCGGGACAGGGGCGAATTCACCCCTCCACTTT. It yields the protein CASSLSGTGANSPLHF.

The CDR3 DNA sequence: TGTGCCAGCTCCCGGTCCGGTTCACCCCTCCACTTT. Amino acid sequence: CASSRSGSPLHF. V and J are TRBV18 and TRBJ1-6; unclear D gene. Trimming shortened V by 6 bases and J by 9 bases, and 9 bases separated the two germline ends. Germline CDR1 and CDR2: KGHSH and LQKENI. The length of the CDR3 is 12 residues.

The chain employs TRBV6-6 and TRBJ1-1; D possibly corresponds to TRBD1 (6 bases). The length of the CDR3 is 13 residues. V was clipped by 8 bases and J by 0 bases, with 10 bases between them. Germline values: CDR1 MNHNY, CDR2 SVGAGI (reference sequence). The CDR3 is CASEDRMNTEAFF. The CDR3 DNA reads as TGTGCCAGCGAAGACAGGATGAACACTGAAGCTTTCTTT.

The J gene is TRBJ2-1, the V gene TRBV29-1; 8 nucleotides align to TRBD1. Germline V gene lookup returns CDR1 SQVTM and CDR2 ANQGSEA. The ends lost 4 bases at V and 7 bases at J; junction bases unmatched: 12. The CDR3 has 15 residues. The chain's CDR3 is CSVGTLWDRSNEQFF. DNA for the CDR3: TGCAGCGTTGGAACCCTCTGGGACAGGTCTAATGAGCAGTTCTTC.

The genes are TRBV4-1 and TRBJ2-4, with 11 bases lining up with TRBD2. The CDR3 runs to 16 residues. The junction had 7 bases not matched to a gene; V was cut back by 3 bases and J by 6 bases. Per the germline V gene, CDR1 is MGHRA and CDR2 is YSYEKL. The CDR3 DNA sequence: TGCGCCAGCAGCCATGTAGCGGGAGGGTCGGGAAACATTCAGTACTTC. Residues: CASSHVAGGSGNIQYF.

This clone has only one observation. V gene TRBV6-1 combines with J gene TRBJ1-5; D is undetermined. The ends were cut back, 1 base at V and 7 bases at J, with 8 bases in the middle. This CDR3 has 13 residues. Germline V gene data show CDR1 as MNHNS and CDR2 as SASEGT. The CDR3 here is CASSEGRHQPQHF. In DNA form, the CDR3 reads TGTGCCAGCAGTGAAGGGCGACACCAGCCCCAGCATTTT.

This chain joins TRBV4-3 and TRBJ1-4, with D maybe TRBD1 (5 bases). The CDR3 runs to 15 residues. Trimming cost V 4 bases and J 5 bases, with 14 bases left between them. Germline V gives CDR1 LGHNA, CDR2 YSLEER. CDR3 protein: CASSLGTALNEKLFF. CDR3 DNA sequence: TGCGCCAGCAGCCTAGGGACTGCCTTAAATGAAAAACTGTTTTTT.

The CDR3 DNA reads TGTGCCAGCAGTTACCTAGTCAATGAGCAGTTCTTC. Translated, it gives CASSYLVNEQFF. The rearrangement joins TRBV6-2 or TRBV6-3 to TRBJ2-1; unclear D gene. V was trimmed by 2 bases and J by 6 bases, leaving 5 bases between them. The CDR3 is 12 amino acids. CDR1 MNHEY and CDR2 SVGEGT come from the germline V gene.

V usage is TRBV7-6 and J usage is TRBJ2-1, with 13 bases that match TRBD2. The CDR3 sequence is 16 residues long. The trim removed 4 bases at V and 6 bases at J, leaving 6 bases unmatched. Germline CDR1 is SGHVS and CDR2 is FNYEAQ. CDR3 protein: CASSSPGLAGFNEQFF. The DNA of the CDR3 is TGTGCCAGCAGCTCTCCGGGACTAGCGGGATTCAATGAGCAGTTCTTC.

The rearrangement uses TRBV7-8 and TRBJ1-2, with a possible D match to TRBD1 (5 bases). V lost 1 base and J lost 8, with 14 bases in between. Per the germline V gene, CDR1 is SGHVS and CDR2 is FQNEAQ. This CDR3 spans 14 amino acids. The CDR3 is CASSLVRGSLGYTF. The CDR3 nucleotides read TGTGCCAGCAGCTTAGTAAGGGGTTCTTTAGGCTACACCTTC.

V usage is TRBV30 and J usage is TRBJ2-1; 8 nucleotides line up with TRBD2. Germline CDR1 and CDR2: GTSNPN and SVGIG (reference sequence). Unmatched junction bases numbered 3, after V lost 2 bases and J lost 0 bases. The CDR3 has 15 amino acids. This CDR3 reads CAWSRAGVSYNEQFF. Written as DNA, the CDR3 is TGTGCCTGGAGTAGAGCGGGAGTCTCCTACAATGAGCAGTTCTTC.

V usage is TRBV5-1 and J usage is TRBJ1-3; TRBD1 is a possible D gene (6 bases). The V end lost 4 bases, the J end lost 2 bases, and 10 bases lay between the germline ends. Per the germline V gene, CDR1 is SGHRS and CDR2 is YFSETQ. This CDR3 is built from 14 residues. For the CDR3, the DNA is TGCGCCAGCAGCCCAGGGGATACTGGAAACACCATATATTTT. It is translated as CASSPGDTGNTIYF.

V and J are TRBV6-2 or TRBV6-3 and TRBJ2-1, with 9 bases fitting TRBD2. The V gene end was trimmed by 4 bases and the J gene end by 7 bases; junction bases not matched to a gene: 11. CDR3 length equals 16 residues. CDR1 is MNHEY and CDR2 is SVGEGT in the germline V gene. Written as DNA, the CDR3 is TGTGCCAGCAGTTTCATAGCGGGAGCCCTTGATAATGAGCAGTTCTTC. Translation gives CASSFIAGALDNEQFF.

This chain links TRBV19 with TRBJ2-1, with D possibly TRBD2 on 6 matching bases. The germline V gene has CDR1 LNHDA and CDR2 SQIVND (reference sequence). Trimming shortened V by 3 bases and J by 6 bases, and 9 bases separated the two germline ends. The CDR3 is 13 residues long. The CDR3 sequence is CASSIGGANEQFF. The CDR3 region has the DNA TGTGCCAGTAGTATCGGCGGGGCCAATGAGCAGTTCTTC. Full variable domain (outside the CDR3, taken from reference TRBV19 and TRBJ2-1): DGGITQSPKYLFRKEGQNVTLSCEQNLNHDAMYWYRQDPGQGLRLIYYSQIVNDFQKGDIAEGYSVSREKKESFPLTVTSAQKNPTAFYLCASSIGGANEQFFGPGTRLTVL.

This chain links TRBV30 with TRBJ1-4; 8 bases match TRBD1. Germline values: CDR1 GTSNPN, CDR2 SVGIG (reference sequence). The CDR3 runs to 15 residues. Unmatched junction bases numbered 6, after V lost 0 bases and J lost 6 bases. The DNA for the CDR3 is TGTGCCTGGAGTGTCTTTGGCAGGGGGCATGAAAAACTGTTTTTT. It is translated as CAWSVFGRGHEKLFF.

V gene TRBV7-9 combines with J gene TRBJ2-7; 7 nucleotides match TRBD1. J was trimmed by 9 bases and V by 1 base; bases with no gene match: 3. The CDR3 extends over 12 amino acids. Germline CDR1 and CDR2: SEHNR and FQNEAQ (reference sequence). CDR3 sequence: CASSLEGAGQYF. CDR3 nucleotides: TGTGCCAGCAGCTTAGAGGGGGCAGGGCAGTACTTC.

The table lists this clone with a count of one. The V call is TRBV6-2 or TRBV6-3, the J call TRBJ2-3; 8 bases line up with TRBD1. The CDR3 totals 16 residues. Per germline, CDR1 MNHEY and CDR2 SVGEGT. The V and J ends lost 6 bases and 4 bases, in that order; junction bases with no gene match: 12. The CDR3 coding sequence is TGTGCCAGCAGCCCTGGGAACAGGGGGAGTGCAGATACGCAGTATTTT. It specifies CASSPGNRGSADTQYF.